This T cell receptor (beta chain) appears in the sequencing data of a study of T cells in Graves' hyperthyroidism and ophthalmopathy. The CDR3 sequence is 15 residues long. Germline CDR1 is SGHNT and CDR2 is YENEEA. Trimming pared 6 bases from V and 5 bases from J, leaving 16 bases between. Amplification yielded TCR beta CDR3 regions, with RNA transcripts as the source. The HTBI primer set served for first-round RT-PCR of the TCR CDR3. TCRdb reprocessed the multiplex PCR reads with MiXCR, giving one entry per CDR3 protein. This table holds some 350,000 distinct CDR3 sequences, approximately 14% found once. The sample holds many counts of this clonotype. Patients with uncontrolled infections, other autoimmune diseases, pregnancy or lactation were excluded. Source material for PBMCs was about 10 ml fresh peripheral blood.

The source of this sequence is a woman in her forties with Graves' ophthalmopathy. This chain joins TRBV11-3 and TRBJ1-4; D is perhaps TRBD1 (5 bases). The sequenced sample consisted of blood. CDR3 sequence: CASSSTGTGNEKLFF. DNA of the CDR3: TGTGCCAGCAGTTCTACCGGGACGGGCAATGAAAAACTGTTTTTT.